These T cell receptor beta chains were read from a single sample in a study of shared clonotypes between healthy human individuals. This table comes from immunoSEQ multiplex PCR, and its TCRdb copy is limited to in-frame clones, with some not included. The sample shows about 1.4 million clones, roughly 96% of them seen only once. Sequencing was carried out using naive CD4+ T cells sorted from blood. The receptor set was obtained from a man aged 25-45 years in good health. Each CDR3 is given with its conserved first and last residue. Each record gives: clone size, D gene, V gene, J gene, CDR3 DNA, CDR3 protein. The D gene is left open where the match is weak. For some rows the clone size is stated as once, few or many, or as a class when expanded; others skip it.

clone size: -; D gene: -; V gene: TRBV5-1; J gene: TRBJ2-2; CDR3 DNA: TGCGCCAGCAGCTTAGACCCCGAGGGAAACGGGGAGCTGTTTTTT; CDR3 protein: CASSLDPEGNGELFF
clone size: -; D gene: TRBD2; V gene: TRBV6-1; J gene: TRBJ2-1; CDR3 DNA: TGTGCCAGCACCCCTAGAAGAGCGGGAGAGGATCAGCAGTTCTTC; CDR3 protein: CASTPRRAGEDQQFF
clone size: -; D gene: TRBD2; V gene: TRBV7-8; J gene: TRBJ2-7; CDR3 DNA: TGTGCCAGCAGCTTAGTGTTTAGTGGACTAGCGGGAGGCCTAGGAGTCTACGAGCAGTACTTC; CDR3 protein: CASSLVFSGLAGGLGVYEQYF
clone size: -; D gene: -; V gene: TRBV28; J gene: TRBJ1-1; CDR3 DNA: TGTGCCAGCAGTTTTCCAGGGCGCATGAACACTGAAGCTTTCTTT; CDR3 protein: CASSFPGRMNTEAFF
clone size: -; D gene: -; V gene: TRBV18; J gene: TRBJ2-3; CDR3 DNA: TGTGCCAGCTCACCTGTCGAGGCAGATACGCAGTATTTT; CDR3 protein: CASSPVEADTQYF
clone size: few; D gene: TRBD2; V gene: TRBV7-7; J gene: TRBJ2-2; CDR3 DNA: TGTGCTAGCAGCTCACTAGCGGGAGGTACCGGGGAGCTGTTTTTT; CDR3 protein: CASSSLAGGTGELFF
clone size: -; D gene: -; V gene: TRBV7-2; J gene: TRBJ1-5; CDR3 DNA: TGTGCCAGCAGCTTAGTGGCTATTAGCAATCAGCCCCAGCATTTT; CDR3 protein: CASSLVAISNQPQHF
clone size: -; D gene: -; V gene: TRBV5-6; J gene: TRBJ2-1; CDR3 DNA: TGTGCCAGCAGCTTGATTATTTGGCGGTGGGGCGGCAATGAGCAGTTCTTC; CDR3 protein: CASSLIIWRWGGNEQFF
clone size: -; D gene: -; V gene: TRBV19; J gene: TRBJ1-5; CDR3 DNA: TGTGCCAGTAGTAAGGAGGACAGAGGCAATCAGCCCCAGCATTTT; CDR3 protein: CASSKEDRGNQPQHF
clone size: -; D gene: -; V gene: TRBV12-1; J gene: TRBJ2-2; CDR3 DNA: TGTGCCAGCAGCCGCAAGCGATTAGGGAGGGCCGGGGAGCTGTTTTTT; CDR3 protein: CASSRKRLGRAGELFF
clone size: -; D gene: TRBD2; V gene: TRBV9; J gene: TRBJ2-7; CDR3 DNA: TGTGCCAGCAGCGTAGGCAGCGGGAGCTACGAGCAGTACTTC; CDR3 protein: CASSVGSGSYEQYF
clone size: -; D gene: TRBD2; V gene: TRBV4-2; J gene: TRBJ2-3; CDR3 DNA: TGTGCCAGCAGCCAAGTAGGGACTAGCGGAGGGGGAACAGATACGCAGTATTTT; CDR3 protein: CASSQVGTSGGGTDTQYF
clone size: -; D gene: -; V gene: TRBV9; J gene: TRBJ2-3; CDR3 DNA: TGTGCCAGCAGCAAAAGCGAGGGGAGGATCACAGATACGCAGTATTTT; CDR3 protein: CASSKSEGRITDTQYF
clone size: -; D gene: -; V gene: TRBV7-2; J gene: TRBJ2-6; CDR3 DNA: TGTGCCAGCAGCCCGTCTGGGGCCAACGTCCTGACTTTC; CDR3 protein: CASSPSGANVLTF
clone size: -; D gene: -; V gene: TRBV29-1; J gene: TRBJ2-5; CDR3 DNA: TGCAGCGTTGGCAGGGTGGCAGAGACCCAGTACTTC; CDR3 protein: CSVGRVAETQYF
clone size: -; D gene: -; V gene: TRBV27; J gene: TRBJ2-7; CDR3 DNA: TGTGCCAGCAAACCCGGGCCCACCTACGAGCAGTACTTC; CDR3 protein: CASKPGPTYEQYF
clone size: -; D gene: -; V gene: TRBV9; J gene: TRBJ2-5; CDR3 DNA: TGTGCCAGCAGCGTAGCTTTAGGGGTCAGTGAGACCCAGTACTTC; CDR3 protein: CASSVALGVSETQYF
clone size: -; D gene: -; V gene: TRBV11-2; J gene: TRBJ1-2; CDR3 DNA: TGTGCCAGCAGCTTAGGGAGGGGGGTCTATGGCTACACCTTC; CDR3 protein: CASSLGRGVYGYTF
clone size: -; D gene: TRBD1; V gene: TRBV11-2; J gene: TRBJ1-4; CDR3 DNA: TGTGCCAGCAGCTTAGTAGGTCGGCAGGGGGATGAAAAACTGTTTTTT; CDR3 protein: CASSLVGRQGDEKLFF
clone size: -; D gene: TRBD2; V gene: TRBV19; J gene: TRBJ2-7; CDR3 DNA: TGTGCCAGTAGTCACGGACTAGACTCCTACGAGCAGTACTTC; CDR3 protein: CASSHGLDSYEQYF
clone size: -; D gene: TRBD1; V gene: TRBV7-2; J gene: TRBJ2-7; CDR3 DNA: TGTGCCAGCAGCTTAGCGGGGACAGCCTACGAGCAGTACTTC; CDR3 protein: CASSLAGTAYEQYF
clone size: -; D gene: -; V gene: TRBV15; J gene: TRBJ1-4; CDR3 DNA: TGTGCCACCAGGGTGAGACCAACAACTAATGAAAAACTGTTTTTT; CDR3 protein: CATRVRPTTNEKLFF
clone size: -; D gene: -; V gene: TRBV10-3; J gene: TRBJ1-5; CDR3 DNA: TGTGCCATCAGTGGAGCGGGGTTGCATCAGCCCCAGCATTTT; CDR3 protein: CAISGAGLHQPQHF
clone size: -; D gene: -; V gene: TRBV5-4; J gene: TRBJ1-2; CDR3 DNA: TGTGCCAGCAGCTCATCAGGGTCAAACTATGGCTACACCTTC; CDR3 protein: CASSSSGSNYGYTF
clone size: -; D gene: -; V gene: TRBV2; J gene: TRBJ1-2; CDR3 DNA: TGTGCCAGCAGGCAACCTCCTCGGCGGGGCTACACCTTC; CDR3 protein: CASRQPPRRGYTF
clone size: -; D gene: -; V gene: TRBV11-3; J gene: TRBJ2-2; CDR3 DNA: TGTGCCAGCACCAATACCGGGGAGCTGTTTTTT; CDR3 protein: CASTNTGELFF
clone size: -; D gene: TRBD2; V gene: TRBV7-9; J gene: TRBJ2-2; CDR3 DNA: TGTGCCAGCAGCTTATCGCTAGCGGGTCTGAACACCGGGGAGCTGTTTTTT; CDR3 protein: CASSLSLAGLNTGELFF
clone size: -; D gene: -; V gene: TRBV11-2; J gene: TRBJ1-5; CDR3 DNA: TGTGCCAGCAGCTTATTTCCCGGGCGGGGTGGACAGCCCCAGCATTTT; CDR3 protein: CASSLFPGRGGQPQHF
clone size: -; D gene: -; V gene: TRBV5-8; J gene: TRBJ2-2; CDR3 DNA: TGTGCCAGACCCAATTACGGGGAGCTGTTTTTT; CDR3 protein: CARPNYGELFF
clone size: once; D gene: TRBD1; V gene: TRBV9; J gene: TRBJ1-1; CDR3 DNA: TGTGCCAGCAGCGTAGACGGGACAGTTGAAGCTTTCTTT; CDR3 protein: CASSVDGTVEAFF
clone size: -; D gene: -; V gene: TRBV9; J gene: TRBJ1-2; CDR3 DNA: TGTGCCAGCAGCGTAGTCGGAGCCCCGGGGGGAGTCTATGGCTACACCTTC; CDR3 protein: CASSVVGAPGGVYGYTF
clone size: -; D gene: -; V gene: TRBV30; J gene: TRBJ2-5; CDR3 DNA: TGTGCCTGGAGTGTACAGGCAGCAGAGACCCAGTACTTC; CDR3 protein: CAWSVQAAETQYF
clone size: -; D gene: -; V gene: TRBV10-3; J gene: TRBJ1-2; CDR3 DNA: TGTGCCATCAGTGAGTCGACGTCAGAATATGGCTACACCTTC; CDR3 protein: CAISESTSEYGYTF
clone size: -; D gene: -; V gene: TRBV5-4; J gene: TRBJ1-2; CDR3 DNA: TGTGCCAGAAGCACGGTAGTCGGGGGGAACTATGGCTACACCTTC; CDR3 protein: CARSTVVGGNYGYTF
clone size: -; D gene: -; V gene: TRBV10-3; J gene: TRBJ2-2; CDR3 DNA: TGTGCCATCAGTGAAAGTAGATATTCCGGGGAGCTGTTTTTT; CDR3 protein: CAISESRYSGELFF
clone size: -; D gene: -; V gene: TRBV11-2; J gene: TRBJ2-4; CDR3 DNA: TGTGCCAGCAGCTTAGAAGGTATATCCAGGTACTTC; CDR3 protein: CASSLEGISRYF
clone size: -; D gene: TRBD2; V gene: TRBV18; J gene: TRBJ2-3; CDR3 DNA: TGTGCCAGCTCACCCCTAGCGGGAGTAACAGATACGCAGTATTTT; CDR3 protein: CASSPLAGVTDTQYF
clone size: few; D gene: -; V gene: TRBV21-1; J gene: TRBJ2-7; CDR3 DNA: TGTGCCAGCAGCAAAGGTTGGTGGTGGGCATTCTACGAGCAGTACTTC; CDR3 protein: CASSKGWWWAFYEQYF
clone size: -; D gene: TRBD1; V gene: TRBV18; J gene: TRBJ2-5; CDR3 DNA: TGTGCCAGCTCACAATTAGACAGGGTACAAGAGACCCAGTACTTC; CDR3 protein: CASSQLDRVQETQYF
clone size: -; D gene: -; V gene: TRBV2; J gene: TRBJ1-1; CDR3 DNA: TGTGCCAGCAGAGGGGACGGGCACACTGAAGCTTTCTTT; CDR3 protein: CASRGDGHTEAFF